The T cell receptor (beta chain) described here comes from a study of CD8 T cells in Susac syndrome. Overall study results and limits: Individuals included in the TCR sequencing and HLA analysis were acknowledged by the study to be relatively few in number.

The study used treatment-naive patients who had stable or active relapsing-remitting disease as multiple sclerosis controls. It was negative isolation that provided the CD8+ and CD4+ T cells, whereas TEMRA cells were enriched by FACS. About this clonotype: The antigen remains undetermined.

Random hexamers were used to reverse transcribe about 0.5 to 1 ug of RNA. The authors amplified TCR beta CDR3 across 54 Vbeta and 13 Jbeta using immunoSEQ multiplex PCR. TCRdb fed the immunoSEQ multiplex PCR reads into MiXCR, producing one record per CDR3 protein. The data contain around 200,000 distinct CDR3 sequences, over 90% of them seen just once; the ten biggest clones take up 0.082%. Trimming cost V 0 bases and J 8 bases, with 14 bases left between them. Germline lookup yields CDR1 SGHDT and CDR2 YYEEEE. The CDR3 is made up of 15 amino acids. The rearrangement joins TRBV5-6 to TRBJ2-2; D unclear. Sequenced: CD4+ T cells from PBMCs. This sequence originates from a human donor with multiple sclerosis. The DNA for the CDR3 is TGTGCCAGCAGCTTGGGGTCGACGCTGGCGGGGGAGCTGTTTTTT. Translation gives CASSLGSTLAGELFF.